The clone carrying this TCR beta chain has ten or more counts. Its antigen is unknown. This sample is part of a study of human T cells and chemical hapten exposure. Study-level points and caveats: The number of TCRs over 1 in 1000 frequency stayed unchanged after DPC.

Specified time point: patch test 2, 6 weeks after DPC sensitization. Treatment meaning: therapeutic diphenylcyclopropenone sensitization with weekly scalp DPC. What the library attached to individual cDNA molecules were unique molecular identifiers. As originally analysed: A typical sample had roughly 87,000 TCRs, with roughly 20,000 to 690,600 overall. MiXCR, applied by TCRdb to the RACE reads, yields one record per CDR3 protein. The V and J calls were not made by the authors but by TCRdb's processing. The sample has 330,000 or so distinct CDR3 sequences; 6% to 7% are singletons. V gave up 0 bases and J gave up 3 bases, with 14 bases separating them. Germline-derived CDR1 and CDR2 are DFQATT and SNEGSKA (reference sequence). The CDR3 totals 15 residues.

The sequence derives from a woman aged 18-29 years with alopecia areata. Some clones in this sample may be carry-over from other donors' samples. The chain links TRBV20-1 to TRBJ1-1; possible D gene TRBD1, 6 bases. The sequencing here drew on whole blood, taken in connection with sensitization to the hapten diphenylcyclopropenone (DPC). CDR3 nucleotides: TGCAGTGCTAGAGATTCGACAGGTGGGGACACTGAAGCTTTCTTT. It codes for CSARDSTGGDTEAFF.